A single sample gave rise to the 7 T cell receptor beta chains below, sequenced in a study of T cell repertoires in cytomegalovirus infection. Using its own MiXCR run on the reads, TCRdb lists one record per CDR3 protein. The sample lists approximately 70,000 distinct CDR3 sequences, 4% occurring once. The sequenced material came from PBMCs. The receptors originated from a human donor in good health (CMV status not recorded). Some clones in this sample may be carry-over from other donors' samples.

About this clonotype: This may arise from a read error, as a much more abundant clone is one base away. The genes are TRBV28 and TRBJ2-2; D is perhaps TRBD1 or TRBD2 (5 bases each). The length of the CDR3 is 13 residues. V gave up 4 bases and J gave up 7 bases, with 10 bases separating them. The germline gives CDR1 MDHEN, CDR2 SYDVKM. The CDR3 is CASSWDRIGELFF. CDR3 DNA: TGTGCCAGCAGTTGGGACCGCATCGGGGAGCTGTTTTTT.

The table lists this clonotype with many counts. The chain has TRBV7-6 and TRBJ2-3; 10 nucleotides match TRBD1. V shed 5 bases and J 4 bases; nucleotides not matched to a gene: 15. Looked up from germline, CDR1 is SGHVS and CDR2 is FNYEAQ. The CDR3 consists of 18 residues. This CDR3 reads CASSPDMSGQGDADTQYF. The CDR3 DNA follows: TGTGCCAGCAGCCCGGATATGTCCGGACAGGGGGACGCAGATACGCAGTATTTT.

This clonotype was seen repeatedly, ten times or more. The chain uses TRBV7-8 and TRBJ2-2, with D hard to call. The CDR3 covers 15 residues. CDR1 is SGHVS and CDR2 is FQNEAQ in the germline V gene. The V end was cut by 0 bases, the J end by 6 bases, with 11 bases between. CDR3 amino acids: CASSLALGQAGELFF. DNA of the CDR3: TGTGCCAGCAGCTTAGCCCTGGGTCAAGCCGGGGAGCTGTTTTTT.

In its sample, this clonotype was seen many times. The V gene is TRBV7-2, the J gene TRBJ2-5; D is undetermined. CDR1 is SGHTA, CDR2 FQGNSA, per germline. The CDR3 is 16 amino acids. V was clipped by 2 bases and J by 1 base, with 14 bases between them. Here the CDR3 DNA reads TGTGCCAGCAGCTTAACCCCAACGTCGGGCCAAGAGACCCAGTACTTC. The encoded protein is CASSLTPTSGQETQYF.

This clonotype appeared many times. V and J are TRBV20-1 and TRBJ2-1; TRBD2 matches at 8 bases. Germline V gene data show CDR1 as DFQATT and CDR2 as SNEGSKA (reference sequence). V lost 3 bases, J lost 10 bases, and 14 bases stayed unmatched. The CDR3 sequence is 15 residues long. In nucleotides, the CDR3 is TGCAGTGCTAGCAGCCTACGACGGGGGGGCAGGGAGCAGTTCTTC. This gives the protein CSASSLRRGGREQFF.

This clonotype was counted many times. This chain's CDR3 is CASSRGLTLNEQFF. CDR3 nucleotides: TGTGCCAGCAGCCGGGGACTAACTCTCAATGAGCAGTTCTTC. The chain recombines TRBV7-2 with TRBJ2-1; 7 nucleotides line up with TRBD2. The germline V gene encodes CDR1 SGHTA and CDR2 FQGNSA. This CDR3 spans 14 amino acids. V lost 5 bases to trimming and J lost 6 bases; unmatched junction nucleotides: 7.

This clonotype showed up many times. The V gene is TRBV29-1, the J gene TRBJ2-3; D is possibly TRBD2 (6 bases). Between the trimmed V and J ends, which lost 1 base and 1 base, there was a span of 15 bases. From germline, CDR1 is SQVTM and CDR2 ANQGSEA. This CDR3 is 16 amino acids long. CDR3 protein: CSVEGGASARTDTQYF. CDR3 bases: TGCAGCGTTGAAGGTGGGGCTAGCGCCCGCACAGATACGCAGTATTTT.